This is a list of T cell receptor beta chains from one sample in a study of blood T cells in healthy people across ages. TCRdb used MiXCR to reprocess the 5' RACE reads, holding one entry per CDR3 protein. The sample has roughly 1.7 million distinct CDR3 sequences, roughly 32% seen once. The source material was blood. The source of these receptors is a woman aged 25 to 39 in good health. The CDR3 runs from the conserved cysteine through the conserved F or W. D genes are given only for firm matches. Some rows mark clone size as missing; the rest say once, few, many or name a class of expanded clone.

CDR3aa | CDR3nt | d_gene | j_gene | abundance | v_gene
CASSQTLGTEYEQYF | TGCGCCAGCAGCCAAACTCTTGGGACAGAATACGAGCAGTACTTC | TRBD1 | TRBJ2-7 | few | TRBV4-1
CSAPPRLVAHTDTQYF | TGCAGTGCTCCACCTAGACTAGTCGCCCACACAGATACGCAGTATTTT | - | TRBJ2-3 | - | TRBV20-1
CASSQVGDTNYGYTF | TGCGCCAGCAGCCAAGTGGGGGATACCAACTATGGCTACACCTTC | - | TRBJ1-2 | - | TRBV4-1
CASRKRQGSDEQYF | TGTGCCAGCCGTAAAAGGCAGGGTAGCGACGAGCAGTACTTC | - | TRBJ2-7 | few | TRBV6-1
CASSVTGSGKQYF | TGCGCCAGCAGCGTGACAGGATCCGGCAAGCAGTACTTC | - | TRBJ2-5 | - | TRBV5-1
CAIHSPSKNTQYF | TGTGCCATCCACTCGCCCTCTAAAAATACGCAGTATTTT | - | TRBJ2-3 | - | TRBV6-2/TRBV6-3
CASSLRGVGNIQYF | TGTGCCAGCAGTTTAAGGGGTGTGGGAAACATTCAGTACTTC | - | TRBJ2-4 | few | TRBV27
CASSLTSREPYNEQFF | TGTGCCAGCAGCTTAACGAGCAGGGAACCCTACAATGAGCAGTTCTTC | - | TRBJ2-1 | few | TRBV7-3
CASSSPTGTSFLGNTEAFF | TGTGCCAGCAGTTCCCCGACCGGGACTTCTTTTCTAGGGAACACTGAAGCTTTCTTT | - | TRBJ1-1 | - | TRBV7-9
CSARALTGGSEKLFF | TGCAGTGCTAGAGCCCTGACAGGGGGCAGTGAAAAACTGTTTTTT | TRBD1 | TRBJ1-4 | few | TRBV20-1
CSARTGASTEQYF | TGCAGTGCTAGGACAGGAGCGTCCACCGAGCAGTACTTC | - | TRBJ2-7 | few | TRBV20-1
CASSQSPATYEQFF | TGTGCCAGCAGTCAAAGCCCGGCGACGTATGAGCAGTTCTTC | - | TRBJ2-1 | few | TRBV7-3
CASSPTGARDEQYF | TGTGCCAGCAGCCCGACGGGCGCTCGGGACGAGCAGTACTTC | - | TRBJ2-7 | - | TRBV5-5
CASSLCTGAPDTQYF | TGTGCCAGCAGTTTATGCACAGGGGCGCCAGATACGCAGTATTTT | TRBD1 | TRBJ2-3 | - | TRBV28
CRGPDTVLSSYEQYF | TGCAGGGGCCCCGATACCGTCCTAAGCTCCTACGAGCAGTACTTC | - | TRBJ2-7 | - | TRBV20-1
CSVGTSGYEQYF | TGCAGCGTGGGGACTAGCGGATACGAGCAGTACTTC | TRBD2 | TRBJ2-7 | many | TRBV29-1
CASNLDRTSHEQFF | TGTGCCAGCAACTTAGATCGCACTAGCCATGAGCAGTTCTTC | - | TRBJ2-1 | - | TRBV7-2